These T cell receptor beta chains were read from a single sample in a study of T cell responses to AZD1222 COVID-19 vaccine. Assay used: immunoSEQ multiplex PCR; TCRdb lists only in-frame clones, some missing. The data show over 80,000 clones, with approximately 90% seen just once and 8% to 8.5% held by the top ten. This specimen consisted of peripheral blood, obtained 28 days after the second AZD1222 dose. Receptors originate from an adult who received the AZD1222 COVID-19 vaccine. The CDR3 runs from the conserved cysteine through the conserved F or W. D genes are given only for firm matches. Clone size appears in some rows only: once, few, many, or a class for an expanded clone.

V gene	clone size	J gene	D gene	CDR3 protein	CDR3 DNA
TRBV29-1	.	TRBJ2-1	TRBD2	CSVGGLVSWEQFF	TGCAGCGTTGGGGGACTAGTATCTTGGGAGCAGTTCTTC
TRBV4-1	once	TRBJ2-5	TRBD1	CASSPSDRGPETQYF	TGCGCCAGCAGCCCCTCGGACAGGGGGCCAGAGACCCAGTACTTC
TRBV24-1	.	TRBJ2-5	.	CATSDSRQVQETQYF	TGTGCCACCAGTGATTCTAGACAGGTCCAAGAGACCCAGTACTTC
TRBV28	.	TRBJ1-1	.	CASSSGRLNTEAFF	TGTGCCAGCAGTTCCGGACGGCTGAACACTGAAGCTTTCTTT
TRBV29-1	.	TRBJ2-7	TRBD1	CSARTGTYEQYF	TGCAGCGCCAGGACAGGGACCTACGAGCAGTACTTC
TRBV9	.	TRBJ2-1	.	CASSVAAGQYNEQFF	TGTGCCAGCAGCGTAGCAGCGGGACAGTACAATGAGCAGTTCTTC
TRBV5-6	once	TRBJ1-2	TRBD1	CASSLDRGVYGYTF	TGTGCCAGCAGCTTGGACAGGGGGGTCTATGGCTACACCTTC
TRBV7-9	.	TRBJ1-5	.	CASSLAGRYQPQHF	TGTGCCAGCAGCTTAGCGGGTCGATATCAGCCCCAGCATTTT
TRBV27	.	TRBJ1-5	TRBD1	CASSLRDREQPQHF	TGTGCCAGCAGTTTAAGGGACAGGGAACAGCCCCAGCATTTT
TRBV6-5	.	TRBJ2-1	TRBD2	CASSNLAGGHNEQFF	TGTGCCAGCAGTAATCTAGCGGGAGGGCACAATGAGCAGTTCTTC
TRBV3-1/TRBV3-2	.	TRBJ2-1	.	CASSHSTEYNEQFF	TGTGCCAGCAGCCACTCGACAGAGTACAATGAGCAGTTCTTC
TRBV14	once	TRBJ2-7	.	CASSQRPGQAYEQYF	TGTGCCAGCAGCCAACGCCCGGGACAAGCCTACGAGCAGTACTTC
TRBV28	.	TRBJ1-1	.	CASSPGQLLMNTEAFF	TGTGCCAGCAGTCCCGGACAGCTACTCATGAACACTGAAGCTTTCTTT
TRBV27	.	TRBJ1-6	.	CASRMRAREPIGFNSPLHF	TGTGCCAGCAGAATGAGGGCCCGCGAGCCGATAGGATTTAATTCACCCCTCCACTTT
TRBV11-2	.	TRBJ2-7	TRBD2	CASRAIAGSPYEQYF	TGTGCCAGCAGGGCAATAGCGGGCTCCCCTTACGAGCAGTACTTC
TRBV6-4	.	TRBJ2-2	.	CASSRTANTGELFF	TGTGCCAGCAGCCGGACAGCGAACACCGGGGAGCTGTTTTTT
TRBV10-2	.	TRBJ2-7	.	CASSEGGAPYEQYF	TGCGCCAGCAGTGAGGGGGGAGCCCCTTACGAGCAGTACTTC
TRBV28	.	TRBJ1-5	.	CASSSGRGDQPQHF	TGTGCCAGCAGCTCCGGCAGGGGTGATCAGCCCCAGCATTTT
TRBV7-2	.	TRBJ1-2	TRBD1	CASSQTDRAYYGYTF	TGTGCCAGCAGCCAGACTGACAGGGCGTACTATGGCTACACCTTC
TRBV9	.	TRBJ2-1	.	CASSVVGGPPFF	TGTGCCAGCAGCGTAGTTGGGGGCCCCCCCTTCTTC
TRBV19	.	TRBJ1-2	.	CASNPDRTPAGGYGYTF	TGTGCCAGTAACCCCGACAGGACCCCCGCCGGGGGCTATGGCTACACCTTC
TRBV6-5	.	TRBJ1-2	.	CASSYFRGNGYTF	TGTGCCAGCAGTTATTTCCGAGGGAATGGCTACACCTTC
TRBV18	.	TRBJ2-1	.	CASSPTNDEQFF	TGTGCCAGCTCACCGACTAACGATGAGCAGTTCTTC
TRBV11-2	.	TRBJ2-1	TRBD2	CASSTYQGGEQFF	TGTGCCAGCAGCACGTATCAGGGAGGGGAGCAGTTCTTC
TRBV18	.	TRBJ2-3	.	CASSHRVGSWADTQYF	TGTGCCAGCTCGCACCGGGTCGGGAGTTGGGCAGATACGCAGTATTTT
TRBV6-5	.	TRBJ1-6	.	CASSYSQGEKNSPLHF	TGTGCCAGCAGTTACTCTCAGGGAGAAAAGAATTCACCCCTCCACTTT
TRBV2	.	TRBJ2-7	.	CASSATWSSYEQYF	TGTGCCAGCAGTGCGACATGGAGCTCCTACGAGCAGTACTTC
TRBV3-1/TRBV3-2	.	TRBJ1-6	.	CASRGLNSPLHF	TGTGCCAGCCGGGGCCTTAATTCACCCCTCCACTTT
TRBV28	.	TRBJ2-6	TRBD1	CASSWRDRGRGLTF	TGTGCCAGCAGTTGGCGGGACAGGGGCCGTGGCCTGACTTTC
TRBV29-1	.	TRBJ2-1	TRBD2	CSVEGLAGADEQFF	TGCAGCGTTGAAGGGCTAGCGGGAGCGGATGAGCAGTTCTTC
TRBV6-6	.	TRBJ2-3	.	CASSYGDHTDTQYF	TGTGCCAGCAGTTACGGGGACCACACAGATACGCAGTATTTT
TRBV5-6	.	TRBJ1-2	.	CASSPQRSSGYTF	TGTGCCAGCAGCCCCCAACGGAGTAGCGGCTACACCTTC
TRBV9	.	TRBJ1-6	.	CASSVVGGDSPLHF	TGTGCCAGCAGCGTAGTGGGGGGGGATTCACCCCTCCACTTT
TRBV25-1	few	TRBJ2-7	.	CASSVAAAYEQYF	TGTGCCAGCAGTGTGGCGGCAGCCTACGAGCAGTACTTC
TRBV28	.	TRBJ2-7	.	CASSQGFYEQYF	TGTGCCAGCAGCCAGGGGTTCTACGAGCAGTACTTC
TRBV6-2/TRBV6-3	.	TRBJ2-5	.	CASSYWKGGETQYF	TGTGCCAGCAGTTACTGGAAGGGCGGGGAGACCCAGTACTTC
TRBV2	.	TRBJ1-2	TRBD1	CASTPDRGANYGYTF	TGTGCCAGCACCCCGGACAGGGGAGCTAACTATGGCTACACCTTC
TRBV6-5	few	TRBJ1-6	.	CASRPNQGTSPLHF	TGTGCCAGCAGGCCCAACCAGGGAACTTCACCCCTCCACTTT
TRBV5-4	.	TRBJ2-7	TRBD1	CASSPGQSSYEQYF	TGTGCCAGCAGCCCGGGACAGAGCTCCTACGAGCAGTACTTC
TRBV23-1	.	TRBJ2-6	TRBD1	CPSRPLRDRDSGANVLTF	TGCCCCAGCAGACCCCTCCGGGACAGGGACTCTGGGGCCAACGTCCTGACTTTC
TRBV10-3	.	TRBJ1-1	.	CAISEWGDGEAFF	TGTGCCATCAGTGAGTGGGGGGACGGGGAAGCTTTCTTT
TRBV27	.	TRBJ1-6	TRBD1	CASSSDRGHMNSPLHF	TGTGCCAGCAGTTCCGACAGGGGTCATATGAATTCACCCCTCCACTTT
TRBV7-6	.	TRBJ2-5	TRBD2	CASSLDLAGGQETQYF	TGTGCCAGCAGCTTAGATCTAGCGGGGGGCCAAGAGACCCAGTACTTC
TRBV24-1	few	TRBJ1-2	.	CATSDGDSHARDGYTF	TGTGCCACCAGTGATGGAGACAGTCATGCTCGTGATGGCTACACCTTC
TRBV5-1	.	TRBJ2-3	.	CASSLADTQYF	TGCGCCAGCAGCTTGGCAGATACGCAGTATTTT
TRBV10-2	.	TRBJ1-1	.	CASSEGPGMNTEAFF	TGCGCCAGCAGTGAGGGTCCGGGAATGAACACTGAAGCTTTCTTT
TRBV28	.	TRBJ2-5	TRBD1	CASSPSDRGRGETQYF	TGTGCCAGCAGTCCATCCGACAGGGGGCGCGGTGAGACCCAGTACTTC
TRBV6-5	.	TRBJ1-2	.	CAISGTGTNYGYTF	TGTGCCATTTCGGGGACGGGAACTAACTATGGCTACACCTTC
TRBV5-1	.	TRBJ2-3	.	CASSVGGDTQYF	TGCGCCAGCAGCGTAGGGGGGGATACGCAGTATTTT
TRBV12-3/TRBV12-4	.	TRBJ2-5	.	CASSRTPTKTQYF	TGTGCCAGCAGCCGCACACCGACCAAGACCCAGTACTTC
TRBV24-1	.	TRBJ1-4	TRBD1	CATSDLRGRTNEKLFF	TGTGCCACCAGTGATTTGAGGGGGCGAACTAATGAAAAACTGTTTTTT
TRBV28	.	TRBJ1-3	TRBD1	CASLGAQTGVGNTIYF	TGTGCCAGCCTGGGTGCGCAGACAGGGGTTGGAAACACCATATATTTT
TRBV5-1	.	TRBJ1-1	.	CASSPPGHSNTEAFF	TGCGCCAGCAGCCCGCCGGGACACAGTAACACTGAAGCTTTCTTT